This TCR beta chain was captured by sequencing in a study of blood T cell repertoires in COVID-19. Study-level background: COVID-19 samples collected from the United States, Italy and Spain covered acute and convalescent phases.

Profiling relied on immunoSEQ multiplex PCR, and the TCRdb table lists in-frame clones only, not all of them. The sample shows roughly 80,000 clones, about nine tenths of them seen only once. The ends lost 8 bases at V and 0 bases at J; junction bases unmatched: 2. There are 14 residues in the CDR3. Germline V CDR1 and CDR2: MGHDK, SYGVNS. The rearrangement uses TRBV25-1 and TRBJ2-3; the match to TRBD2 covers 10 bases. This clonotype was sampled from a man aged 50 or older with COVID-19, enrolled during active disease. The sequencing sample was made of peripheral blood. The CDR3 loop reads CASSTSGSTDTQYF. The CDR3 DNA sequence: TGTGCCAGCTCGACTAGCGGGAGCACAGATACGCAGTATTTT.